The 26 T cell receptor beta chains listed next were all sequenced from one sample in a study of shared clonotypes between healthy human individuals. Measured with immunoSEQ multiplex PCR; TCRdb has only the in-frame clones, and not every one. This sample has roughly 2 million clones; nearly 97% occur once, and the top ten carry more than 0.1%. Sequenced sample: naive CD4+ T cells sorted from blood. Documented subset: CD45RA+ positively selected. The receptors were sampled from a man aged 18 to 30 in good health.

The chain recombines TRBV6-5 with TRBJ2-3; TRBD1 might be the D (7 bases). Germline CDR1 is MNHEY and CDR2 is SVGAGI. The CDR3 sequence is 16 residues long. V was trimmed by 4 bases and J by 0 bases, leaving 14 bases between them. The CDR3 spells CASSSGGKTSTDTQYF. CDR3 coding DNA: TGTGCCAGCAGTTCAGGGGGGAAGACTAGCACAGATACGCAGTATTTT.

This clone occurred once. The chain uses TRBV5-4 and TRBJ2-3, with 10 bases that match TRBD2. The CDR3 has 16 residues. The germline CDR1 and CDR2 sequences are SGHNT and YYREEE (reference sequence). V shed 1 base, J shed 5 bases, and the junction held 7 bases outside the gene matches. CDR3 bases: TGTGCCAGCAGCTTGATAGAGTTAGCGGGGGGAGATACGCAGTATTTT. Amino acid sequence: CASSLIELAGGDTQYF.

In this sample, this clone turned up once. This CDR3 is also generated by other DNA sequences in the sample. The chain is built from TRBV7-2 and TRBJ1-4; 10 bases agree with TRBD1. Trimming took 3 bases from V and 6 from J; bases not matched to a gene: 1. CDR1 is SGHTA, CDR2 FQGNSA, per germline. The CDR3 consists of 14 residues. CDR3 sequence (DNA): TGTGCCAGCAGCTTGGGACAGGGGTATGAAAAACTGTTTTTT. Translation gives CASSLGQGYEKLFF.

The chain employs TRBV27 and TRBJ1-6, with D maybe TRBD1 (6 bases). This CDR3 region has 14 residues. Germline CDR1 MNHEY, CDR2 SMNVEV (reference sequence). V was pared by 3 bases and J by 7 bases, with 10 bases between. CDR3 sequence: CASSFWGLNSPLHF. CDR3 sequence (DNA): TGTGCCAGCAGTTTCTGGGGGCTGAATTCACCCCTCCACTTT.

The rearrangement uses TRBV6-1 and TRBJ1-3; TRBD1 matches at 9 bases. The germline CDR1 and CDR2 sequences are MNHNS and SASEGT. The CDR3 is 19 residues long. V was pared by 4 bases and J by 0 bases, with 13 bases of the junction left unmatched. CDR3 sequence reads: CASSGDRDRVPSSGNTIYF. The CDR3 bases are TGTGCCAGCAGTGGAGACCGGGACAGGGTACCCTCCTCTGGAAACACCATATATTTT.

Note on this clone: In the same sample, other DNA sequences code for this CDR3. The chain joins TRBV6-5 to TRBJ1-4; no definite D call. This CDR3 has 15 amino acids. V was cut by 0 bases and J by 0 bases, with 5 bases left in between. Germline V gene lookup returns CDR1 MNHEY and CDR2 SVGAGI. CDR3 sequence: CASSYSGTTNEKLFF. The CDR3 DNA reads TGTGCCAGCAGTTACTCGGGGACAACTAATGAAAAACTGTTTTTT.

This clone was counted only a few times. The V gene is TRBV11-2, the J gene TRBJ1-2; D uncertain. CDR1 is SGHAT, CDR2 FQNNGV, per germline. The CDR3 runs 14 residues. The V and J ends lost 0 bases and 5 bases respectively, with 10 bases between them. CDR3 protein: CASSLDSAAYGYTF. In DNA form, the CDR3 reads TGTGCCAGCAGCTTAGACAGCGCTGCTTATGGCTACACCTTC.

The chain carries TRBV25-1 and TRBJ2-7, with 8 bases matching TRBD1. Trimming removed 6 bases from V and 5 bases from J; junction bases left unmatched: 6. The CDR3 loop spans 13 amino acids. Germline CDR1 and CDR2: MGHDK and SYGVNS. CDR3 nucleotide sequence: TGTGCCAGCAGCCCAGGGGGCAGGGACGAGCAGTACTTC. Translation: CASSPGGRDEQYF.

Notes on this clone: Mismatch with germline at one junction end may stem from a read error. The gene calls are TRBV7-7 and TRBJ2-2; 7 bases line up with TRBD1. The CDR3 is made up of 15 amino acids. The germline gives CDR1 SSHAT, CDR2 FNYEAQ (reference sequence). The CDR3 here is CASSTWTGGTGELFF. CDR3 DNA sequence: TGTGCTAGCAGCACCTGGACAGGCGGGACCGGGGAGCTGTTTTTT.

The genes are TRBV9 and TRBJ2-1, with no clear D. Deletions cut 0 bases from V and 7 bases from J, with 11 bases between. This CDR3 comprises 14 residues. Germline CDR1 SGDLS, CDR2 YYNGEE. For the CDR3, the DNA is TGTGCCAGCAGCGTAGTCCCTAAGACTAATGAGCAGTTCTTC. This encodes CASSVVPKTNEQFF.

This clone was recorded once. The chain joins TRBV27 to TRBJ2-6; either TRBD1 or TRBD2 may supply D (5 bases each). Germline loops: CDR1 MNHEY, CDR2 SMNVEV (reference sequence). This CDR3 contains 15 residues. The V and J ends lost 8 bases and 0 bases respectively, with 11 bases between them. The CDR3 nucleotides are TGTGCCAGCGGGGGACGGACCTCTGGGGCCAACGTCCTGACTTTC. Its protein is CASGGRTSGANVLTF.

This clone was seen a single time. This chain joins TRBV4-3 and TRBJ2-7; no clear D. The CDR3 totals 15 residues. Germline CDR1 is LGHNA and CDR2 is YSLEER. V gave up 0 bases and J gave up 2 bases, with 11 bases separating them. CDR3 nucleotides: TGCGCCAGCAGCCAAGATACGGGCGACGCCTACGAGCAGTACTTC. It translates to CASSQDTGDAYEQYF.

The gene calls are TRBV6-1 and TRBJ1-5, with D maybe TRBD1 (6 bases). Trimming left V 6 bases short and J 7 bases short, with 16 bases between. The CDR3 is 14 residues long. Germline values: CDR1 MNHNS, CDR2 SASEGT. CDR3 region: CASSEGGGAQPQHF. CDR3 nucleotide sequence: TGTGCCAGCAGCGAGGGGGGGGGCGCCCAGCCCCAGCATTTT.

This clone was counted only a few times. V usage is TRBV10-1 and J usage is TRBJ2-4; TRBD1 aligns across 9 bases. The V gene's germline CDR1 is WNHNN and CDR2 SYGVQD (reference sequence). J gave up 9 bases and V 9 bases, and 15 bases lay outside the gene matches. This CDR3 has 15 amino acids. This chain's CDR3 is CARIRDRVGCGIQYF. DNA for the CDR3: TGCGCCAGGATCCGGGACAGGGTTGGGTGTGGCATTCAGTACTTC.

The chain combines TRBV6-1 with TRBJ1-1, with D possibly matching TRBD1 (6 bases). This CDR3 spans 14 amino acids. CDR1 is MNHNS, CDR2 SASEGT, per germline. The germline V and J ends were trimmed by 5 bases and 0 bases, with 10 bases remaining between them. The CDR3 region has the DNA TGTGCCAGCAGTTGGGGACACCTGAACACTGAAGCTTTCTTT. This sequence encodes CASSWGHLNTEAFF.

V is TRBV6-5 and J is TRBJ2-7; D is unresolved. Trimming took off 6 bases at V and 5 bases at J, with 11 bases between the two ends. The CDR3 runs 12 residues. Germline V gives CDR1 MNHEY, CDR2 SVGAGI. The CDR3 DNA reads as TGTGCCAGCAGCAGTACCCGAGACGAGCAGTACTTC. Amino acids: CASSSTRDEQYF.

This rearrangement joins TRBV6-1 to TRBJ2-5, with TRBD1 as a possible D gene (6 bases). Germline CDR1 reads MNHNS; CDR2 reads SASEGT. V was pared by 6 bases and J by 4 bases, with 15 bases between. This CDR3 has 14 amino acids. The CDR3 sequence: CASSESRGGETQYF. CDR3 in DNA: TGTGCCAGCAGCGAATCCAGGGGCGGAGAGACCCAGTACTTC.

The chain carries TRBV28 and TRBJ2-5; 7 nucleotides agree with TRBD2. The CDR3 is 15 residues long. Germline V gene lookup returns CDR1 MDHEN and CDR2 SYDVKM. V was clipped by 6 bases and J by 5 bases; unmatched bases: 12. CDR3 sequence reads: CASRALGGAGETQYF. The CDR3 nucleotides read TGTGCCAGCAGGGCATTGGGAGGGGCCGGGGAGACCCAGTACTTC.

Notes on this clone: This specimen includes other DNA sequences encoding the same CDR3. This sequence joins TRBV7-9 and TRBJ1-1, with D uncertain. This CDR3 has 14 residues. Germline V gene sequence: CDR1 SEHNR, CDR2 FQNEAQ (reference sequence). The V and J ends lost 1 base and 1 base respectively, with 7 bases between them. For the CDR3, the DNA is TGTGCCAGCAGCTTAGGGACGGAGAACACTGAAGCTTTCTTT. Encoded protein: CASSLGTENTEAFF.

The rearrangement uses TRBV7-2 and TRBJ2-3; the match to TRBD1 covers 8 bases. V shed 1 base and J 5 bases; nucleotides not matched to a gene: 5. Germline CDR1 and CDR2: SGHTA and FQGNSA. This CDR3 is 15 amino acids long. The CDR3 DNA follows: TGTGCCAGCAGCTTAGATCCAGGGGGCAGAGATACGCAGTATTTT. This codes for CASSLDPGGRDTQYF.

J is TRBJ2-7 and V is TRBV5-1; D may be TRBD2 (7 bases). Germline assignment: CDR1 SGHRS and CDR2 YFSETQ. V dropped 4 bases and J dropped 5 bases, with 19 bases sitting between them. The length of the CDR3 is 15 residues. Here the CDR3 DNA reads TGCGCCAGCAGCCTATTCCGGGGGGCGCGTGACGAGCAGTACTTC. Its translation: CASSLFRGARDEQYF.

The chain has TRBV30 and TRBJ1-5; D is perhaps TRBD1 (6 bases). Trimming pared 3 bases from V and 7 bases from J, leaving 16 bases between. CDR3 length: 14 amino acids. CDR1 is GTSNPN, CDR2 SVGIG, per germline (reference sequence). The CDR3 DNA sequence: TGTGCCTGGAGCCCGGGGGCGGTGGGGCAGCCCCAGCATTTT. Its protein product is CAWSPGAVGQPQHF.

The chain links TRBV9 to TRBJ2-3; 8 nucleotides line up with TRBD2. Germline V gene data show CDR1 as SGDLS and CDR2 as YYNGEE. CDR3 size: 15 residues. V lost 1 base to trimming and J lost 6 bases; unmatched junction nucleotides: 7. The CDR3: CASSVLSAGVDTQYF. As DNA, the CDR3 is TGTGCCAGCAGCGTATTATCAGCGGGGGTGGATACGCAGTATTTT.

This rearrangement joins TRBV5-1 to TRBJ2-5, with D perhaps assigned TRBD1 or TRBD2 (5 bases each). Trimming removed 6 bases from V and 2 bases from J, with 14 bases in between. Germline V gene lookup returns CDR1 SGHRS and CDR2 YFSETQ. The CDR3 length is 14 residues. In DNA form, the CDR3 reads TGCGCCAGCACAACCGGGGCTTTGCAAGAGACCCAGTACTTC. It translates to CASTTGALQETQYF. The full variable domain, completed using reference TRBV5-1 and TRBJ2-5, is KAGVTQTPRYLIKTRGQQVTLSCSPISGHRSVSWYQQTPGQGLQFLFEYFSETQRNKGNFPGRFSGRQFSNSRSEMNVSTLELGDSALYLCASTTGALQETQYFGPGTRLLVL.

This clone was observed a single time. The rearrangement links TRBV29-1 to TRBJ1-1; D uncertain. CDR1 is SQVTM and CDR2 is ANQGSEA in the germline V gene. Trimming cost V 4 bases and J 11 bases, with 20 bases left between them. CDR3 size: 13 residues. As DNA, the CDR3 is TGCAGCGTTGTAGTGTCTCGGGGTACAGAGGCTTTCTTT. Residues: CSVVVSRGTEAFF.

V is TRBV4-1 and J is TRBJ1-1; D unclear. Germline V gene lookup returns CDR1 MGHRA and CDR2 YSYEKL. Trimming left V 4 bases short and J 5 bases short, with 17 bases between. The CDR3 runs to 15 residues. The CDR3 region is CASSPSTQFGTEAFF. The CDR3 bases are TGCGCCAGCAGCCCAAGCACACAATTTGGGACTGAAGCTTTCTTT.